The next 29 T cell receptor beta chains were all read from a single sample in a study of blood T cell repertoires in COVID-19 (dated by TCRdb to 2019 to 2021). Libraries were built with the immunoSEQ multiplex PCR assay. Entries here come from immuneACCESS through TCRdb and include only in-frame sequences with V and J called. Some clones fail to appear in such tables; in the studies checked, an unresolved V gene covers under half of the shortfall, and the cause of the remainder is unknown. For this sample there are around 130,000 clones; 70% to 85% appear just once. Together, the top ten hold 3.5% to 5.5% of the sample. Sequencing was performed on peripheral blood. The receptors come from a woman in her 70s with acute or convalescent COVID-19.

The chain uses TRBV4-3 and TRBJ2-4; D is possibly TRBD2 (5 bases). Germline CDR1 reads LGHNA; CDR2 reads YSLEER. This CDR3 is 17 amino acids long. V was cut by 1 base and J by 1 base, with 14 bases left in between. CDR3 region: CASSQGLEAAAKNIQYF. The CDR3 bases are TGCGCCAGCAGCCAAGGTCTGGAGGCCGCGGCCAAAAACATTCAGTACTTC.

The rearrangement links TRBV6-2 or TRBV6-3 to TRBJ2-1; D possibly corresponds to TRBD1 (5 bases). The CDR3 is made up of 17 amino acids. From germline, CDR1 is MNHEY and CDR2 SVGEGT. Trimming removed 2 bases at V and 5 bases at J, with 19 bases between. CDR3 DNA sequence: TGTGCCAGCAGTTACGTCCTTGGCAGACAAGGGGACAATGAGCAGTTCTTC. It encodes CASSYVLGRQGDNEQFF.

The V gene is TRBV7-9, the J gene TRBJ2-2, with TRBD1 identical over 8 bases. CDR3 length: 15 residues. V lost 1 base and J lost 4; bases outside the gene matches: 2. The germline CDR1 and CDR2 sequences are SEHNR and FQNEAQ (reference sequence). CDR3 DNA sequence: TGTGCCAGCAGCTTAGGACAGGGGAGCACCGGGGAGCTGTTTTTT. Encoded protein: CASSLGQGSTGELFF.

The chain recombines TRBV7-8 with TRBJ1-5, with D uncertain. The CDR3 is 15 residues long. Germline V gene sequence: CDR1 SGHVS, CDR2 FQNEAQ. V was pared by 0 bases and J by 3 bases, with 9 bases between. CDR3 nucleotide sequence: TGTGCCAGCAGCTTAGCGCTGGGAGCCAATCAGCCCCAGCATTTT. Translated: CASSLALGANQPQHF.

CDR3 region: CASTLGSGSYEQYV. The CDR3 DNA reads as TGTGCCAGCACTCTAGGGTCGGGATCCTACGAGCAGTACGTC. The chain links TRBV11-2 to TRBJ2-7; D possibly corresponds to TRBD2 (5 bases). Germline V gene data show CDR1 as SGHAT and CDR2 as FQNNGV. CDR3 size: 14 residues. V was trimmed by 7 bases and J by 1 base, leaving 14 bases between them.

Judged by abundance, this clone is medium-sized. This chain uses TRBV7-6 with TRBJ2-3; D not certain. The V and J ends lost 2 bases and 6 bases respectively, with 9 bases between them. The CDR3 spans 13 residues. CDR1 and CDR2 (germline): SGHVS, FNYEAQ. CDR3 sequence (DNA): TGTGCCAGCAGCTTAATCGGTGCGGATACGCAGTATTTT. Translating it yields CASSLIGADTQYF.

The V call is TRBV18, the J call TRBJ1-4; TRBD1 is a possible D gene (5 bases). V lost 4 bases, J lost 4 bases, and 16 bases lay in between. CDR1 is KGHSH and CDR2 is LQKENI in the germline V gene. There are 16 residues in the CDR3. In nucleotides, the CDR3 is TGTGCCAGCTCACTACAGGTTCCCACACTTAATGAAAAACTGTTTTTT. Its translation: CASSLQVPTLNEKLFF.

The chain couples TRBV2 to TRBJ1-2; no clear D gene. From germline, CDR1 is SNHLY and CDR2 FYNNEI. The V end was cut by 5 bases, the J end by 5 bases, with 9 bases between. The CDR3 sequence is 12 residues long. The CDR3 DNA sequence: TGTGCCAGCAGTCCTGACTTGTATGGCTACACCTTC. Protein sequence: CASSPDLYGYTF.

This rearrangement joins TRBV7-7 to TRBJ1-1; 8 bases are a match to TRBD1. The germline V gene has CDR1 SSHAT and CDR2 FNYEAQ (reference sequence). V gave up 4 bases and J gave up 3 bases; unmatched junction bases: 10. There are 16 residues in the CDR3. CDR3 nucleotides: TGTGCCAGCAGCTCCCCCGACAGGGGTAGGTACACTGAAGCTTTCTTT. Amino acid sequence: CASSSPDRGRYTEAFF.

The rearrangement uses TRBV7-9 and TRBJ1-1; TRBD1 matches at 12 bases. Unmatched junction bases numbered 7, after V lost 2 bases and J lost 6 bases. This CDR3 contains 16 residues. Germline V gene sequence: CDR1 SEHNR, CDR2 FQNEAQ (reference sequence). This CDR3 reads CASSLPGTGGGSEAFF. In DNA form, the CDR3 reads TGTGCCAGCAGCTTACCAGGGACAGGGGGCGGGTCTGAAGCTTTCTTT.

The V and J genes are TRBV2 and TRBJ2-1; D not certain. The CDR3 sequence is 15 residues long. Trimming took off 1 base at V and 0 bases at J, with 7 bases between the two ends. Germline loops: CDR1 SNHLY, CDR2 FYNNEI. CDR3 protein: CASSEGGRSYNEQFF. CDR3 DNA sequence: TGTGCCAGCAGTGAAGGAGGCCGCTCCTACAATGAGCAGTTCTTC.

The genes are TRBV9 and TRBJ1-1, with D perhaps TRBD1 (6 bases). CDR1 is SGDLS and CDR2 is YYNGEE in the germline V gene. This CDR3 is 16 amino acids long. The V gene lost 4 bases and the J gene lost 3 bases, with 19 bases spanning the gap. CDR3 region: CASSTRGRGRDTEAFF. The CDR3 DNA follows: TGTGCCAGCAGCACCAGGGGTCGGGGTAGGGACACTGAAGCTTTCTTT.

This chain links TRBV19 with TRBJ1-1; D perhaps matches TRBD1 (6 bases). The CDR3 runs to 13 residues. Trimming took 6 bases from V and 1 from J, leaving 9 bases between them. The germline gives CDR1 LNHDA, CDR2 SQIVND (reference sequence). The CDR3 DNA follows: TGTGCCAGTAGAGGCAGGGGGAACACTGAAGCTTTCTTT. This gives the protein CASRGRGNTEAFF.

The chain combines TRBV11-2 with TRBJ1-2, with TRBD1 matching 7 bases. V lost 7 bases and J lost 6; bases outside the gene matches: 20. The CDR3 length is 17 residues. Germline CDR1 reads SGHAT; CDR2 reads FQNNGV. CDR3 nucleotides: TGTGCCAGCACCGGGGCCCGGTACAGGGGTGGTTCGAATGGCTACACCTTC. Its translation is CASTGARYRGGSNGYTF.

The V call is TRBV10-3, the J call TRBJ2-3, with D possibly TRBD2 on 7 matching bases. Per the germline V gene, CDR1 is ENHRY and CDR2 is SYGVKD. V dropped 5 bases and J dropped 2 bases, with 20 bases sitting between them. This CDR3 has 17 amino acids. CDR3 sequence (DNA): TGTGCCATCAGTCCTCAGGAGGGGCGGGGGCACACAGATACGCAGTATTTT. Its protein product is CAISPQEGRGHTDTQYF.

This chain joins TRBV19 and TRBJ1-2, with D possibly being TRBD1 (5 bases). CDR1 is LNHDA and CDR2 is SQIVND in the germline V gene (reference sequence). With 6 bases removed from V and 7 bases from J, the gap between germline ends came to 15 bases. The CDR3 has 13 residues. CDR3 nucleotide sequence: TGTGCCAGTAGACCGGGGGGGATGGGTGGCTACACCTTC. Translated, it gives CASRPGGMGGYTF.

In its sample, this clone was seen a few times. The CDR3 sequence: CASSPVKQGVVYGYTF. The CDR3 DNA sequence: TGTGCCAGCTCACCAGTGAAACAGGGGGTCGTTTATGGCTACACCTTC. V and J are TRBV18 and TRBJ1-2; TRBD1 agrees at 8 bases. The CDR3 consists of 16 residues. V lost 2 bases, J lost 5 bases, and 10 bases stayed unmatched. Germline CDR1 reads KGHSH; CDR2 reads LQKENI.

The chain employs TRBV11-3 and TRBJ2-3; TRBD1 aligns across 8 bases. Losses at the gene ends were 5 bases for V and 2 bases for J; bases not matched to a gene: 3. Germline assignment: CDR1 SGHNT and CDR2 YENEEA. The CDR3 has 14 amino acids. The DNA of the CDR3 is TGTGCCAGCAGCATGGGACAGGCCACAGATACGCAGTATTTT. Amino acid sequence: CASSMGQATDTQYF.

This clone has just a few counts. The chain couples TRBV28 to TRBJ1-4; a weak D match, TRBD1 (5 bases). The V gene lost 6 bases and the J gene lost 8 bases, with 13 bases spanning the gap. Germline V gene lookup returns CDR1 MDHEN and CDR2 SYDVKM. This CDR3 has 13 residues. The CDR3 bases are TGTGCCAGCAGAACCAGGGTGGGGGAAAAACTGTTTTTT. This encodes CASRTRVGEKLFF.

V gene TRBV5-1 combines with J gene TRBJ2-3; D unclear. V was cut by 0 bases and J by 0 bases, with 5 bases left in between. Germline V lookup: CDR1 SGHRS, CDR2 YFSETQ. This CDR3 has 14 amino acids. CDR3 nucleotides: TGCGCCAGCAGCTTGGCCGGTAGCACAGATACGCAGTATTTT. Translation: CASSLAGSTDTQYF.

This clone was seen only a few times. The chain couples TRBV6-5 to TRBJ2-2; TRBD1 might be the D (6 bases). Germline CDR1 is MNHEY and CDR2 is SVGAGI. V was trimmed by 7 bases and J by 1 base, leaving 13 bases between them. This CDR3 comprises 15 residues. The CDR3 nucleotides read TGTGCCAGCACCCCCGGGACATTGAACACCGGGGAGCTGTTTTTT. This sequence encodes CASTPGTLNTGELFF.

This clone was counted between two and nine times. This sequence joins TRBV10-3 and TRBJ2-3, with D possibly TRBD1 on 6 matching bases. In germline, CDR1 is ENHRY, CDR2 SYGVKD. The CDR3 sequence is 15 residues long. With 3 bases removed from V and 2 bases from J, the gap between germline ends came to 12 bases. In nucleotides, the CDR3 is TGTGCCATCAGTGATAGGACAGCCACCACAGATACGCAGTATTTT. It codes for CAISDRTATTDTQYF.

The chain combines TRBV6-5 with TRBJ2-5, with D perhaps TRBD2 (7 bases). Trimming pared 8 bases from V and 5 bases from J, leaving 21 bases between. This CDR3 region has 15 residues. Germline CDR1 is MNHEY and CDR2 is SVGAGI. CDR3 in amino acids: CASSLPLRGGETQYF. Written as DNA, the CDR3 is TGTGCCAGCTCCTTACCTCTTAGGGGGGGGGAGACCCAGTACTTC.

CDR3 in DNA: TGTGCCAGCAGCAGGGGCCCAGCTACAACTAATGAAAAACTGTTTTTT. Translation: CASSRGPATTNEKLFF. The V call is TRBV7-2, the J call TRBJ1-4; tentative D call: TRBD1 (5 bases). From germline, CDR1 is SGHTA and CDR2 FQGNSA. The ends were cut back, 5 bases at V and 0 bases at J, with 13 bases in the middle. The CDR3 covers 16 residues.

The chain has TRBV15 and TRBJ2-1; D call uncertain. CDR1 and CDR2 (germline): LNHNV, YYDKDF (reference sequence). V lost 2 bases to trimming and J lost 7 bases, with 3 bases between them. CDR3 length equals 11 residues. CDR3 nucleotides: TGTGCCACCAGCAGACTAAATGAGCAGTTCTTC. Translating it yields CATSRLNEQFF. Looking up the rest from reference TRBV15 and TRBJ2-1 gives the full variable domain: DAMVIQNPRYQVTQFGKPVTLSCSQTLNHNVMYWYQQKSSQAPKLLFHYYDKDFNNEADTPDNFQSRRPNTSFCFLDIRSPGLGDTAMYLCATSRLNEQFFGPGTRLTVL.

The chain combines TRBV11-2 with TRBJ1-2; 7 positions match TRBD1. The CDR3 extends over 14 amino acids. The trim removed 1 base at V and 5 bases at J, leaving 4 bases unmatched. Germline lookup yields CDR1 SGHAT and CDR2 FQNNGV. The CDR3 coding sequence is TGTGCCAGCAGCTTAGGACAGGGATATTATGGCTACACCTTC. It encodes CASSLGQGYYGYTF. Full variable domain (remainder filled in from reference TRBV11-2 and TRBJ1-2): EAGVAQSPRYKIIEKRQSVAFWCNPISGHATLYWYQQILGQGPKLLIQFQNNGVVDDSQLPKDRFSAERLKGVDSTLKIQPAKLEDSAVYLCASSLGQGYYGYTFGSGTRLTVV.

In its sample, this clone was seen once. Other DNA variants within this sample encode the same CDR3. The chain carries TRBV7-9 and TRBJ1-4; tentative D call: TRBD1 (5 bases). V gave up 3 bases and J gave up 3 bases, with 8 bases separating them. This CDR3 is built from 14 residues. Germline loops: CDR1 SEHNR, CDR2 FQNEAQ (reference sequence). The CDR3 loop is CASSLAGSNEKLFF. CDR3 nucleotide sequence: TGTGCCAGCAGCTTGGCAGGGTCTAATGAAAAACTGTTTTTT.

V and J are TRBV7-8 and TRBJ1-2; D may be TRBD1 (6 bases). The V end lost 5 bases, the J end lost 4 bases, and 11 bases lay between the germline ends. From germline, CDR1 is SGHVS and CDR2 FQNEAQ. The CDR3 is made up of 13 amino acids. CDR3 coding DNA: TGTGCCAGCAGCCCTCAGGGGAGCTATGGCTACACCTTC. The encoded protein is CASSPQGSYGYTF.

V gene TRBV19 combines with J gene TRBJ2-7; a weak D match, TRBD1 (6 bases). CDR3 length equals 14 residues. Trimming removed 3 bases from V and 2 bases from J, with 11 bases in between. Germline CDR1 LNHDA, CDR2 SQIVND (reference sequence). The chain's CDR3 is CASSMDNRAYEQYF. CDR3 nucleotides: TGTGCCAGTAGTATGGATAACAGGGCCTACGAGCAGTACTTC.